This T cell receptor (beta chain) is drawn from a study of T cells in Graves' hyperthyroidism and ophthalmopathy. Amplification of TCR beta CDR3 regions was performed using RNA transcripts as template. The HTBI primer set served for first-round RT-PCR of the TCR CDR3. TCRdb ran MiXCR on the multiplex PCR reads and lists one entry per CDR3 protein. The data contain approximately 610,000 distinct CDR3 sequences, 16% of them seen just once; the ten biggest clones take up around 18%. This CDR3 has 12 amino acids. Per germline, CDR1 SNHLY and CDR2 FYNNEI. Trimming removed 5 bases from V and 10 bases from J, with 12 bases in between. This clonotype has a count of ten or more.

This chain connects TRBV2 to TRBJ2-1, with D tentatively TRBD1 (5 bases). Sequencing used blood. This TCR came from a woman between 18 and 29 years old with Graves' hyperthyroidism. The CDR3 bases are TGTGCCAGCAGTTCCTCAGGGAACGAGCAGTTCTTC. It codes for CASSSSGNEQFF.